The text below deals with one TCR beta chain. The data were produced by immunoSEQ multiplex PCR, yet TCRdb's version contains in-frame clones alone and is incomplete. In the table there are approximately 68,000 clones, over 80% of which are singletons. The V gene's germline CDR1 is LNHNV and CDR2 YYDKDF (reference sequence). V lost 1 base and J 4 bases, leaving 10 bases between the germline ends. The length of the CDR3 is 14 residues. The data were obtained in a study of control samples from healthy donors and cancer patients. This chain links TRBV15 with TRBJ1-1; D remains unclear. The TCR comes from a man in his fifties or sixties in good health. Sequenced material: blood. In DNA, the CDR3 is TGTGCCACCAGCAGAGTTGAGGGAAGCACTGAAGCTTTCTTT. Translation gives CATSRVEGSTEAFF.